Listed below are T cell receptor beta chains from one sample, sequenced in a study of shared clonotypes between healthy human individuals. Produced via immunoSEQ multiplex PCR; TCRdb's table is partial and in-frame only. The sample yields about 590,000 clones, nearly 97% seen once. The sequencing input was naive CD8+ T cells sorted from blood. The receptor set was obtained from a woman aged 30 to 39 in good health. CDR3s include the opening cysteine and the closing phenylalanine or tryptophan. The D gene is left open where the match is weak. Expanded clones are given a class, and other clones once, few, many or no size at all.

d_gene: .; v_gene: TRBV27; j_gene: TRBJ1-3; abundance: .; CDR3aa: CASSLVPGIPGNTIYF; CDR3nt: TGTGCCAGCAGTTTAGTTCCAGGGATCCCTGGAAACACCATATATTTT
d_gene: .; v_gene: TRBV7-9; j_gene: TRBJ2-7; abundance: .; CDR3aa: CASSLGRGARNEQYF; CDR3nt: TGTGCCAGCAGCTTAGGTCGGGGGGCCAGAAACGAGCAGTACTTC
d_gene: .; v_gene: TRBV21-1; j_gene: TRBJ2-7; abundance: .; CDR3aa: CASSSGGVYEQYF; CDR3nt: TGTGCCAGCAGCTCGGGTGGGGTCTACGAGCAGTACTTC
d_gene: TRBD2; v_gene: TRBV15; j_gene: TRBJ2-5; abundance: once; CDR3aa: CATSRETSGGAQYF; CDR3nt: TGTGCCACCAGCAGAGAAACTAGCGGGGGGGCCCAGTACTTC
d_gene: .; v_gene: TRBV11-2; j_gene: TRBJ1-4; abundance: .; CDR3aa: CASSIRLLTPNEKLFF; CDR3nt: TGTGCCAGCAGCATCCGACTCTTAACCCCTAATGAAAAACTGTTTTTT
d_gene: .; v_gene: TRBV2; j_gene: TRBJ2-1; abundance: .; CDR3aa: CASGGGNEQFF; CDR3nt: TGTGCCAGCGGCGGAGGCAATGAGCAGTTCTTC
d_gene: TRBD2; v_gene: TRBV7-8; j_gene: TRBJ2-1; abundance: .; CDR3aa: CASSKIRGLAGGPYNEQFF; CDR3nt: TGTGCCAGCAGCAAAATCCGGGGACTAGCGGGAGGGCCCTACAATGAGCAGTTCTTC
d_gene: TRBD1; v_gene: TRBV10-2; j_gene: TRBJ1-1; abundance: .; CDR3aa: CASSDPTGGRTEAFF; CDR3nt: TGCGCCAGCAGTGACCCGACAGGGGGTCGGACTGAAGCTTTCTTT
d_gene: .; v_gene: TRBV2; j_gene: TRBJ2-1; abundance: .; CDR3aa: CASSDDEQFF; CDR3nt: TGTGCCAGCAGTGATGACGAGCAGTTCTTC
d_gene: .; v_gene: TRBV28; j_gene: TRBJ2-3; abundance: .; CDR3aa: CASSRAALRTDTQYF; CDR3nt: TGTGCCAGCAGCAGAGCGGCCCTGAGGACGGATACGCAGTATTTT
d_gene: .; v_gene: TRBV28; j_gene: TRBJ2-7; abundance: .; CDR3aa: CASSSLPRVSSYEQYF; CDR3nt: TGTGCCAGCAGTTCCCTCCCAAGGGTCAGCTCCTACGAGCAGTACTTC
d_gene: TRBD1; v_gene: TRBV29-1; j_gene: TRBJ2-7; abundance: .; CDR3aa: CSVENSPGGYEQYF; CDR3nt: TGCAGCGTTGAGAACAGCCCAGGGGGCTACGAGCAGTACTTC
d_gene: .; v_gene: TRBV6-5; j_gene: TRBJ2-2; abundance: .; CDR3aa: CASSIQGGTGELFF; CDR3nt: TGTGCCAGCAGTATTCAGGGGGGCACCGGGGAGCTGTTTTTT
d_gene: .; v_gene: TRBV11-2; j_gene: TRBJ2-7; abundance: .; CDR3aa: CASSLAGTHEQYF; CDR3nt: TGTGCCAGCAGCTTAGCGGGAACCCACGAGCAGTACTTC
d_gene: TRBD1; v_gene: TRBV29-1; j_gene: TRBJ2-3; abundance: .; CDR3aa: CSARDRVGDTQYF; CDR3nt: TGCAGTGCCCGGGACAGGGTAGGAGATACGCAGTATTTT
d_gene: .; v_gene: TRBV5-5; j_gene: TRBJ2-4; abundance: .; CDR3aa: CASSSVNIQYF; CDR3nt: TGTGCCAGCAGCTCAGTAAACATTCAGTACTTC
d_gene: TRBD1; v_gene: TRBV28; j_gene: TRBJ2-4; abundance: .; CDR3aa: CASSKKDRGAKNIQYF; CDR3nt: TGTGCCAGCAGTAAAAAGGACAGGGGGGCCAAAAACATTCAGTACTTC
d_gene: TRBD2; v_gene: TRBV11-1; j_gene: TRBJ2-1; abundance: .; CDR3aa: CASTLAGLAYNEQFF; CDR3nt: TGTGCCAGCACCCTAGCGGGATTGGCCTACAATGAGCAGTTCTTC
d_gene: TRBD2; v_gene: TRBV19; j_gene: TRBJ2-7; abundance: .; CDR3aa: CASSPLGLAGEGYEQYF; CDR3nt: TGTGCCAGTAGTCCCCTGGGACTAGCGGGAGAGGGCTACGAGCAGTACTTC
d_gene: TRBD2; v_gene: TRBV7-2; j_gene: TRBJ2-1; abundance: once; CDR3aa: CASSPEWGLAGQSYNEQFF; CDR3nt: TGTGCCAGCAGCCCGGAGTGGGGGCTAGCGGGACAATCCTACAATGAGCAGTTCTTC
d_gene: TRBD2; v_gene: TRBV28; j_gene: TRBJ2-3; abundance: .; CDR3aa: CASRAGRTSTDTQYF; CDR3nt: TGTGCCAGCAGAGCGGGAAGGACAAGCACAGATACGCAGTATTTT
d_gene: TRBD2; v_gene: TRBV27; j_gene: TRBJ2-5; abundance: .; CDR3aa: CASSDQLGGEEETQYF; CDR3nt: TGTGCCAGCAGTGACCAGCTGGGGGGGGAGGAAGAGACCCAGTACTTC
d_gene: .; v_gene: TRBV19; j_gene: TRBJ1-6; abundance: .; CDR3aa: CASRGTSNSPLHF; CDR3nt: TGTGCCAGTAGGGGGACGTCAAATTCACCCCTCCACTTT
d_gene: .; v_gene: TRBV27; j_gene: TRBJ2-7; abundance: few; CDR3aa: CASGVNPYEQYF; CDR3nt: TGTGCCAGCGGTGTTAATCCCTACGAGCAGTACTTC
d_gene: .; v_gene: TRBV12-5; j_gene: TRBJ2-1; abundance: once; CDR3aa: CASGSGGYNEQFF; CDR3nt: TGTGCTAGTGGTTCTGGCGGTTACAATGAGCAGTTCTTC
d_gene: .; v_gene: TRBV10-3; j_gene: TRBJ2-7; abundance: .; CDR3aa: CAITETGSGEQYF; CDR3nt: TGTGCCATCACCGAAACAGGGTCTGGCGAGCAGTACTTC
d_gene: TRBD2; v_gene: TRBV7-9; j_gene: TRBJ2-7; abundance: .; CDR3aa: CASSPPSGGAGYEQYF; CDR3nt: TGTGCCAGCAGCCCCCCCTCCGGGGGGGCGGGGTACGAGCAGTACTTC
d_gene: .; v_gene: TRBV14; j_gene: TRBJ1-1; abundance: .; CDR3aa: CASSSPDYGTEAFF; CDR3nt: TGTGCCAGCAGCTCTCCCGACTATGGCACTGAAGCTTTCTTT
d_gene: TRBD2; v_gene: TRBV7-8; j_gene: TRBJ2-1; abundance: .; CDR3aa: CASSLGLAGSPYNEQFF; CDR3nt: TGTGCCAGCAGCTTAGGACTAGCGGGTAGCCCCTACAATGAGCAGTTCTTC
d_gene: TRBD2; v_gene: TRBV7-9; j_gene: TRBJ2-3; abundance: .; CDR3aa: CASSFDLAGGRTDTQYF; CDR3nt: TGTGCCAGCAGCTTCGACTTAGCGGGAGGCAGGACAGATACGCAGTATTTT
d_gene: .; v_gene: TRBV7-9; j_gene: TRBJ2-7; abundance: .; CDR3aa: CASSPVPFAGQEQYF; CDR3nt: TGTGCCAGCAGCCCCGTACCTTTTGCAGGGCAAGAGCAGTACTTC
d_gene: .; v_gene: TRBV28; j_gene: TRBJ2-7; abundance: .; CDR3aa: CASSPFPDGGEQYF; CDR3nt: TGTGCCAGCAGTCCCTTCCCGGATGGGGGCGAGCAGTACTTC
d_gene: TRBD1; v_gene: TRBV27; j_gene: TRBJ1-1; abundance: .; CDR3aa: CASSGQGVTEAFF; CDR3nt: TGTGCCAGCAGCGGACAGGGAGTCACTGAAGCTTTCTTT